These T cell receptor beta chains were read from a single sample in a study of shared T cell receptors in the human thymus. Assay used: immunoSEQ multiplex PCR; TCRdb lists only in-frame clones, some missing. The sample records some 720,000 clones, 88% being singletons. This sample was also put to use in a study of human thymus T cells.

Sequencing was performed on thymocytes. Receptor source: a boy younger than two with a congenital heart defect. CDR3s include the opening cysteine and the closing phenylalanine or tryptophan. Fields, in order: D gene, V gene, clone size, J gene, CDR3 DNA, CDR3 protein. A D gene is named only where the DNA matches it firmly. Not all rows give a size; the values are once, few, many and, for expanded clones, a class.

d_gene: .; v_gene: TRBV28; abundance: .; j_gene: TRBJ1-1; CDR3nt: TGTGCCAGCAGTCAGGGGTACACTGAAACTTTCTTT; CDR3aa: CASSQGYTETFF
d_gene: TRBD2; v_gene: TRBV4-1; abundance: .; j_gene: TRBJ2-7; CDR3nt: TGCGCCAGCAGCCAATCGGCCGCCCCGGGAGGCGCCTACGAGCAGTACTTC; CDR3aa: CASSQSAAPGGAYEQYF
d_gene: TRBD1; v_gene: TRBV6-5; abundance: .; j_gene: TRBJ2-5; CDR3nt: TGTGCCAGCCGCTCAGGAAGGGGGCGGGAGACCCAGTACTTC; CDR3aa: CASRSGRGRETQYF
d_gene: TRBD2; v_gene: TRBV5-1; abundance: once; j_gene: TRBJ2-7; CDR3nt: TGCGCCAGCAGCGGGGCAGCGGGGCTCCTCGAGCAGTACTTC; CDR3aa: CASSGAAGLLEQYF
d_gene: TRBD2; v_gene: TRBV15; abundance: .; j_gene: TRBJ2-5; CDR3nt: TGTGCCACCAGCAGAGGACACAGCGGGAGGGAAGAGACCCAGTACTTC; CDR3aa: CATSRGHSGREETQYF
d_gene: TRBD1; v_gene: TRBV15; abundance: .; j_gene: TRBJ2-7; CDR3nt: TGTGCCACCAGCCGAACAGGGGGTCCGTACGAGCAGTACTTC; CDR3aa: CATSRTGGPYEQYF
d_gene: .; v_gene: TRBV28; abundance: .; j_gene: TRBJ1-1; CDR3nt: TGTGCCAGCAGTCCACCCCCACAGGGCATGAACACTGAAGCTTTCTTT; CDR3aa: CASSPPPQGMNTEAFF
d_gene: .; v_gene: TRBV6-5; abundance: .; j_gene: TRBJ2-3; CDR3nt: TGTGCCAGCACCCCCCCAGGTGTAGAGACAGATACGCAGTATTTT; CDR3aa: CASTPPGVETDTQYF
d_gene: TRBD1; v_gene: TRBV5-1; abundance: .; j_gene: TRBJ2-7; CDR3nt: TGCGCCAGCAGCCCTCATTCGACGGAAGTGGGACAGGGTCTGAGCTCCTACGAGCAGTACTTC; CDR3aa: CASSPHSTEVGQGLSSYEQYF
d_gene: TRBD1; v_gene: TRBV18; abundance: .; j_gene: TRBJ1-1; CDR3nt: TGTGCCAGCTCACCACACACAGGGGGCGCGGGCACTGAAGCTTTCTTT; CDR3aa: CASSPHTGGAGTEAFF
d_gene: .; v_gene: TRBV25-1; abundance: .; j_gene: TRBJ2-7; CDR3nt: TGTGCCAGCAGTGAATTCTCTTTGGAGGGAGTTGTGGACGAGCAGTACTTC; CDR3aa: CASSEFSLEGVVDEQYF
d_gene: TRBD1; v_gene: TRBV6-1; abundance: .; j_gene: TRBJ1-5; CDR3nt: TGTGCCAGCAGTAATGGACAGGGGGGAAATCAGCCCCAGCATTTT; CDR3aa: CASSNGQGGNQPQHF
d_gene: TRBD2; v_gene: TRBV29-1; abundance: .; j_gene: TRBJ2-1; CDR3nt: TGCAGCGTTGGTCGGGACTACGACCATGAGCAGTTCTTC; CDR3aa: CSVGRDYDHEQFF